This T cell receptor beta chain was recorded in a study of regulatory T cells in long-lasting Graves disease. This clonotype was seen a handful of times. Germline V gene lookup returns CDR1 MNHEY and CDR2 SVGEGT. V gave up 2 bases and J gave up 3 bases, with 8 bases separating them. CDR3 length: 14 amino acids. Time point denoted: newly diagnosed GD, antithyroid drugs for less than 3 months. Making the TCR library involved RNA that had been extracted from PBMCs. Arm-PCR of CDR3 regions with iRepertoire HTBI primers generated TCR beta libraries. TCRdb re-called the multiplex PCR reads through MiXCR, storing one row per CDR3 protein. The sample contains 440,000 or so distinct CDR3 sequences, under 15% of which appear only once. This same sample was also part of a study on T cells in Graves' hyperthyroidism and ophthalmopathy. Per that paper: Graves' hyperthyroidism showing no ophthalmopathy progression within 18 months was considered stable.

The TCR was taken from a woman in her twenties or thirties with Graves disease. The rearrangement links TRBV6-2 or TRBV6-3 to TRBJ1-5; D call uncertain. The material sequenced was peripheral blood mononuclear cells (PBMCs), taken at new diagnosis, from a patient treated with antithyroid drugs. CDR3 residues: CASSYAPSNQPQHF. CDR3 DNA: TGTGCCAGCAGTTACGCCCCCTCCAATCAGCCCCAGCATTTT.